The clone carrying this T cell receptor (beta chain) was observed a handful of times. Its antigen remains unknown. CDR3 length: 16 amino acids. In germline, CDR1 is SGHTA, CDR2 FQGNSA. V shed 3 bases and J 9 bases; nucleotides not matched to a gene: 9. A second PCR, run for about 7 to 11 cycles, used a sample-barcoded 5' primer plus a J-beta primer mix. TCRdb re-analysed the 5' RACE reads in MiXCR, keeping a single row per CDR3 protein. This table holds around 990,000 distinct CDR3 sequences, approximately 25% found once. This entry comes from a study of blood T cells in healthy people across ages. Study observations and caveats: Roughly linearly, TCR beta diversity per million T cells fell as age increased. PBMCs were not sorted, which prevented a conclusive comparison of naive versus antigen-experienced cells. In these data, TCR beta diversity tracked strongly with naive T cell percentage.

Separately, the same data were catalogued under a study of T cells of mothers and their children. That work states: The donors comprised about six children and their three healthy Caucasian mothers.

Sequenced material: blood. The chain recombines TRBV7-2 with TRBJ2-1, with 12 nucleotides matching TRBD1. The clonotype was recovered from a girl aged 2-15 years in good health. The CDR3 region is CASSLDRDRGLIEQFF. For the CDR3, the DNA is TGTGCCAGCAGCTTGGATCGGGACAGGGGGCTTATTGAGCAGTTCTTC.